The 24 T cell receptor beta chains presented below share a single source sample, sequenced in a study of TIL therapy for anti-PD-1-resistant metastatic lung cancer (dated by TCRdb to the early 2020s). TCR beta CDR3 regions were amplified from genomic DNA by bias-controlled multiplex PCR with the immunoSEQ v3 hsTCRB kit. In TCRdb, the immuneACCESS table is reduced to in-frame sequences with V and J assigned. These tables do not hold every clone; where another copy was compared, an unresolved V gene accounts for under half, and the others remain unexplained. This sample is represented by about 59,000 clones; roughly 80% of them were singletons. Less than 2% of the sample comes from the top ten. Sample time point, as interpreted from the label and publication: pre-treatment sample, taken before nivolumab and TIL therapy. Sample: blood, taken at baseline. The origin of the receptors is a person aged 25 to 85 with non-small cell lung cancer.

This clone showed up just a few times. This chain uses TRBV19 with TRBJ1-1, with 7 bases fitting TRBD1. The CDR3 sequence is 14 residues long. Per germline, CDR1 LNHDA and CDR2 SQIVND (reference sequence). J lost 1 base, V lost 5 bases, and 4 bases had no gene match. The CDR3 here is CASSWGQPNTEAFF. As DNA, the CDR3 is TGTGCCAGTAGTTGGGGACAGCCGAACACTGAAGCTTTCTTT.

This clone was detected only once. The chain has TRBV9 and TRBJ1-2; possible D gene TRBD1, 6 bases. V lost 0 bases to trimming and J lost 0 bases, with 12 bases between them. The CDR3 is made up of 16 amino acids. The germline V gene has CDR1 SGDLS and CDR2 YYNGEE. The DNA for the CDR3 is TGTGCCAGCAGCGTAGCCGACAGGTTCGCTAACTATGGCTACACCTTC. Amino acids: CASSVADRFANYGYTF.

This clone was observed a few times. This rearrangement joins TRBV14 to TRBJ1-6; 10 nucleotides agree with TRBD1. J lost 8 bases, V lost 4 bases, and 5 bases had no gene match. This CDR3 contains 15 residues. Germline V gene sequence: CDR1 SGHDN, CDR2 FVKESK. This CDR3 is CASSRSTGGDSPLHF. Written as DNA, the CDR3 is TGTGCCAGCAGCCGATCGACAGGGGGCGATTCACCCCTCCACTTT.

The V gene is TRBV21-1, the J gene TRBJ2-7; the D call in the table, TRBD1, was not verified against the DNA. TRBV21-1 is listed as a pseudogene. This CDR3 has 13 residues. Here the CDR3 DNA reads TGTGCCAGCAGCAAAGACAGTTCCTACGAGCAGTACTTC. Amino acids: CASSKDSSYEQYF.

The chain uses TRBV5-8 and TRBJ2-1; 7 bases agree with TRBD2. In germline, CDR1 is SGHTS, CDR2 YDEGEE. The CDR3 length is 15 residues. The V gene end was trimmed by 2 bases and the J gene end by 1 base; junction bases not matched to a gene: 3. This CDR3 is CASSFGGGSYNEQFF. The CDR3 region has the DNA TGTGCCAGCAGCTTCGGCGGGGGATCCTACAATGAGCAGTTCTTC. Looking up the rest from reference TRBV5-8 and TRBJ2-1 gives the full variable domain: EAGVTQSPTHLIKTRGQQATLRCSPISGHTSVYWYQQALGLGLQFLLWYDEGEERNRGNFPPRFSGRQFPNYSSELNVNALELEDSALYLCASSFGGGSYNEQFFGPGTRLTVL.

The chain combines TRBV7-9 with TRBJ1-5, with 8 bases that match TRBD1. This CDR3 has 13 residues. Germline V CDR1 and CDR2: SEHNR, FQNEAQ (reference sequence). V was clipped by 5 bases and J by 6 bases; unmatched bases: 3. The CDR3 sequence: CASSGQGSQPQHF. The CDR3 DNA reads as TGTGCCAGCAGCGGACAGGGTAGTCAGCCCCAGCATTTT.

This sequence joins TRBV7-6 and TRBJ2-7, with TRBD1 matching 7 bases. Trimming at V came to 1 base and at J to 2 bases, leaving 5 bases not matched to a gene. The CDR3 runs to 15 residues. From germline, CDR1 is SGHVS and CDR2 FNYEAQ. CDR3: CASSLEGATTYEQYF. The DNA for the CDR3 is TGTGCCAGCAGCTTAGAGGGGGCTACGACCTACGAGCAGTACTTC.

The chain uses TRBV10-1 and TRBJ2-3, with TRBD2 matching 8 bases. This CDR3 is built from 15 residues. V gave up 2 bases and J gave up 4 bases; unmatched junction bases: 5. CDR1 and CDR2 (germline): WNHNN, SYGVQD (reference sequence). The CDR3 protein is CASSETSGGPDTQYF. The CDR3 nucleotides are TGCGCCAGCAGTGAGACGTCGGGGGGGCCAGATACGCAGTATTTT.

This clone is deemed medium-sized. The genes are TRBV28 and TRBJ1-5; D is ambiguous. Per the germline V gene, CDR1 is MDHEN and CDR2 is SYDVKM. Between the trimmed V and J ends, which lost 11 bases and 0 bases, there was a span of 8 bases. The CDR3 has 12 residues. Here the CDR3 reads CAGSSSNQPQHF. The CDR3 DNA sequence: TGTGCCGGAAGCAGTAGCAATCAGCCCCAGCATTTT.

CDR3 nucleotide sequence: TGTGCCAGCAGTTTAATTAGCTCTGGGGCCAACGTCCTGACTTTC. Residues: CASSLISSGANVLTF. This rearrangement joins TRBV6-5 to TRBJ2-6; no reliable D call. The V gene's germline CDR1 is MNHEY and CDR2 SVGAGI. The CDR3 has 15 residues. Trimming pared 4 bases from V and 0 bases from J, leaving 7 bases between.

The gene calls are TRBV7-2 and TRBJ2-7; D may be TRBD1 or TRBD2 (5 bases each). CDR3 length: 13 amino acids. Germline CDR1 and CDR2: SGHTA and FQGNSA. V dropped 3 bases and J dropped 2 bases, with 8 bases sitting between them. The CDR3 protein is CASSLMGAYEQYF. CDR3 nucleotides: TGTGCCAGCAGCTTGATGGGGGCCTACGAGCAGTACTTC.

V and J are TRBV11-1 and TRBJ2-7; maybe TRBD1 (5 bases). Germline-derived CDR1 and CDR2 are SGHAT and FQDESV (reference sequence). The CDR3 consists of 15 residues. V lost 4 bases and J lost 0, with 13 bases in between. The CDR3 region is CASSWGYGHSYEQYF. The CDR3 coding sequence is TGTGCCAGCAGCTGGGGTTACGGACACTCCTACGAGCAGTACTTC. Full variable domain (outside the CDR3, taken from reference TRBV11-1 and TRBJ2-7): EAEVAQSPRYKITEKSQAVAFWCDPISGHATLYWYRQILGQGPELLVQFQDESVVDDSQLPKDRFSAERLKGVDSTLKIQPAELGDSAMYLCASSWGYGHSYEQYFGPGTRLTVT.

This clone was picked up one time. V and J are TRBV19 and TRBJ1-4, with D unclear. The germline V gene has CDR1 LNHDA and CDR2 SQIVND (reference sequence). V lost 4 bases, J lost 7 bases, and 16 bases lay in between. The CDR3 has 15 amino acids. CDR3: CASSTRVASIEKLFF. CDR3 nucleotides: TGTGCCAGTAGTACCCGTGTGGCCTCGATTGAAAAACTGTTTTTT.

V and J are TRBV5-4 and TRBJ1-1, with D unresolved. The length of the CDR3 is 13 residues. V lost 2 bases, J lost 10 bases, and 15 bases lay in between. CDR1 and CDR2 from the germline V gene are SGHNT and YYREEE (reference sequence). CDR3 residues: CASSLNSRAGAFF. CDR3 nucleotide sequence: TGTGCCAGCAGCTTAAATTCTCGGGCGGGAGCTTTCTTT.

A single count supports this clone. The V and J genes are TRBV11-3 and TRBJ2-2; D possibly corresponds to TRBD2 (6 bases). CDR3 length: 15 residues. The ends were cut back, 5 bases at V and 4 bases at J, with 14 bases in the middle. Looked up from germline, CDR1 is SGHNT and CDR2 is YENEEA. The chain's CDR3 is CASSPGDSGTGELFF. For the CDR3, the DNA is TGTGCCAGCAGCCCCGGGGACTCGGGCACCGGGGAGCTGTTTTTT.

This sequence joins TRBV27 and TRBJ2-3; TRBD1 might be the D (6 bases). Germline V gives CDR1 MNHEY, CDR2 SMNVEV (reference sequence). This CDR3 contains 15 residues. Trimming left V 1 base short and J 4 bases short, with 12 bases between. In nucleotides, the CDR3 is TGTGCCAGCAGTTTATGGGGGCAGGGTGCAGATACGCAGTATTTT. Residues: CASSLWGQGADTQYF.

CDR3 sequence (DNA): TGTGCCAGTAGGGACAGGGGGCTTTCTAATGAAAAACTGTTTTTT. Translated, it gives CASRDRGLSNEKLFF. The rearrangement links TRBV19 to TRBJ1-4, with 11 bases aligning to TRBD1. Germline assignment: CDR1 LNHDA and CDR2 SQIVND (reference sequence). The CDR3 loop spans 15 amino acids. The V and J ends lost 6 bases and 3 bases, in that order; junction bases with no gene match: 3.

The rearrangement joins TRBV2 to TRBJ2-7, with 7 bases lining up with TRBD1. Germline values: CDR1 SNHLY, CDR2 FYNNEI. This CDR3 spans 15 amino acids. V was clipped by 6 bases and J by 1 base; unmatched bases: 9. In DNA, the CDR3 is TGTGCCAGCAGCGTAGAACAGGGGCGATCCTACGAGCAGTACTTC. It translates to CASSVEQGRSYEQYF.

This chain links TRBV7-2 with TRBJ2-7, with 9 bases fitting TRBD2. The J segment lost 3 bases and the V segment lost 0 bases, leaving 9 bases of the junction unmatched. There are 17 residues in the CDR3. Germline assignment: CDR1 SGHTA and CDR2 FQGNSA. CDR3 nucleotide sequence: TGTGCCAGCAGCTTAGCTAGTGGGGCGGGAGGGAGCTACGAGCAGTACTTC. Amino acids: CASSLASGAGGSYEQYF.

The rearrangement links TRBV14 to TRBJ2-5, with D possibly matching TRBD1 (5 bases). The CDR3 sequence is 13 residues long. V lost 4 bases and J 1 base, leaving 7 bases between the germline ends. From germline, CDR1 is SGHDN and CDR2 FVKESK. The DNA for the CDR3 is TGTGCCAGCAGCCGACAGCTCCAAGAGACCCAGTACTTC. Protein: CASSRQLQETQYF. Complete variable domain (other parts from reference TRBV14 and TRBJ2-5): EAGVTQFPSHSVIEKGQTVTLRCDPISGHDNLYWYRRVMGKEIKFLLHFVKESKQDESGMPNNRFLAERTGGTYSTLKVQPAELEDSGVYFCASSRQLQETQYFGPGTRLLVL.

This clone was counted only a few times. The chain has TRBV27 and TRBJ1-2; no firm D call. V was clipped by 4 bases and J by 8 bases, with 11 bases between them. This CDR3 contains 12 residues. Per germline, CDR1 MNHEY and CDR2 SMNVEV (reference sequence). The CDR3 nucleotides read TGTGCCAGCAGTTCCGGCCAGCGGGGCTACACCTTC. Amino acid sequence: CASSSGQRGYTF.

This sequence joins TRBV9 and TRBJ2-3, with 12 nucleotides matching TRBD2. Germline V gene sequence: CDR1 SGDLS, CDR2 YYNGEE. Trimming removed 3 bases from V and 1 base from J; junction bases left unmatched: 9. The CDR3 contains 18 residues. The CDR3 spells CASSARAASGRGTDTQYF. The CDR3 DNA reads TGTGCCAGCAGCGCCCGCGCAGCTAGCGGGAGGGGCACAGATACGCAGTATTTT.

V and J are TRBV10-3 and TRBJ1-1; D is unclear. Between the trimmed V and J ends, which lost 7 bases and 3 bases, there was a span of 18 bases. CDR3 length equals 15 residues. In germline, CDR1 is ENHRY, CDR2 SYGVKD. CDR3 sequence (DNA): TGTGCCATCAAGGGTCACCAATCGTGGGACACTGAAGCTTTCTTT. Protein product: CAIKGHQSWDTEAFF.

A few counts support this clone. This rearrangement joins TRBV28 to TRBJ2-7; 13 nucleotides agree with TRBD2. Per germline, CDR1 MDHEN and CDR2 SYDVKM. The CDR3 contains 15 residues. V gave up 6 bases and J gave up 2 bases; unmatched junction bases: 4. The CDR3 here is CASSRGTSGTYEQYF. The CDR3 DNA reads as TGTGCCAGCAGCCGAGGGACTAGCGGGACCTACGAGCAGTACTTC.